The rows below give T cell receptor beta chains drawn from one sample of a study of blood T cell repertoires in COVID-19. Profiled with immunoSEQ multiplex PCR; TCRdb holds only in-frame clones, not every one. The table lists fewer than 200,000 clones, roughly four fifths of them singletons. The sample was peripheral blood. All receptors come from a woman over 75 with acute or convalescent COVID-19. The CDR3 runs from the conserved cysteine through the conserved F or W. D genes are given only for firm matches. Clone size is stated in some rows and not others, as once, few, many or a class when expanded.

>TRBD2|16|-|TRBV5-4|TRBJ2-7
CASSPPGLAGGKEQYF
TGTGCCAGCAGCCCCCCGGGACTAGCGGGAGGGAAAGAGCAGTACTTC
>TRBD1|16|once|TRBV29-1|TRBJ1-2
CSVATFPGQGNYGYTF
TGCAGCGTTGCAACTTTTCCGGGACAGGGAAACTATGGCTACACCTTC
>TRBD1|15|once|TRBV18|TRBJ2-7
CASSPTPGQGYEQYF
TGTGCCAGCTCACCTACTCCGGGACAGGGGTACGAGCAGTACTTC
>-|15|-|TRBV9|TRBJ1-2
CASSAGGWGALGYTF
TGTGCCAGCAGCGCGGGGGGCTGGGGGGCGCTTGGCTACACCTTC
>TRBD1|13|few|TRBV6-2/TRBV6-3|TRBJ2-3
CASSWTGVDTQYF
TGTGCCAGCAGTTGGACAGGGGTAGATACGCAGTATTTT
>-|15|few|TRBV30|TRBJ2-7
CAWSGGGKSSYEQYF
TGTGCCTGGAGTGGCGGGGGCAAAAGCTCCTACGAGCAGTACTTC
>TRBD1|15|-|TRBV7-9|TRBJ1-1
CASSPPSAGGTEAFF
TGTGCCAGCAGCCCCCCCAGCGCAGGGGGCACTGAAGCTTTCTTT
>-|14|-|TRBV11-2|TRBJ2-3
CASSLTDIRDTQYF
TGTGCCAGCAGCTTAACGGACATCCGGGATACGCAGTATTTT
>TRBD2|19|-|TRBV4-1|TRBJ2-1
CASSQGRLAGASSYNEQFF
TGCGCCAGCAGCCAAGGGCGGCTAGCGGGAGCTAGCTCCTACAATGAGCAGTTCTTC
>-|12|once|TRBV7-2|TRBJ2-1
CASSFRYNEQFF
TGTGCCAGCAGCTTCAGATACAATGAGCAGTTCTTC
>-|14|-|TRBV5-4|TRBJ2-2
CASSLASHTGELFF
TGTGCCAGCAGCTTGGCTAGCCACACCGGGGAGCTGTTTTTT
>TRBD2|19|-|TRBV14|TRBJ2-1
CASSHGLAGGPGIYNEQFF
TGTGCCAGCAGCCACGGGTTAGCGGGAGGGCCCGGGATTTACAATGAGCAGTTCTTC
>-|12|once|TRBV6-5|TRBJ1-1
CASSYEGTEAFF
TGTGCCAGCAGTTACGAGGGAACTGAAGCTTTCTTT
>-|15|-|TRBV7-2|TRBJ1-2
CASSLAEGGGYGYTF
TGTGCCAGCAGCTTAGCGGAAGGGGGGGGCTATGGCTACACCTTC
>-|14|once|TRBV5-4|TRBJ2-7
CASSTRQAPYEQYF
TGTGCCAGCAGCACACGACAGGCCCCCTACGAGCAGTACTTC
>TRBD2|14|-|TRBV18|TRBJ2-7
CASSGTSGAYEQYF
TGTGCCAGCTCCGGGACTAGCGGGGCCTACGAGCAGTACTTC
>-|12|-|TRBV30|TRBJ2-2
CACQRNTGELFF
TGTGCCTGCCAGCGAAACACCGGGGAGCTGTTTTTT
>-|13|-|TRBV6-5|TRBJ1-2
CASSRGPKYGYTF
TGTGCCAGCAGTAGAGGGCCCAAATATGGCTACACCTTC
>TRBD2|15|-|TRBV5-1|TRBJ2-1
CASSLPSGDYNEQFF
TGCGCCAGCAGCCTCCCCAGCGGGGACTACAATGAGCAGTTCTTC
>TRBD2|15|once|TRBV5-1|TRBJ2-7
CASSLRSGRAGEQYF
TGCGCCAGCAGCTTACGTAGCGGGAGAGCGGGGGAGCAGTACTTC
>-|19|-|TRBV11-2|TRBJ2-1
CASSLDPDAGSSSYNEQFF
TGTGCCAGCAGCTTAGATCCGGATGCGGGATCGAGCTCCTACAATGAGCAGTTCTTC
>-|15|-|TRBV7-2|TRBJ2-1
CASSSMGGRHNEQFF
TGTGCCAGCAGCTCGATGGGAGGCCGCCACAATGAGCAGTTCTTC
>TRBD1|17|-|TRBV29-1|TRBJ2-7
CSVDGTAESPTTYEQYF
TGCAGCGTTGATGGGACAGCCGAAAGCCCCACGACCTACGAGCAGTACTTC
>TRBD1|16|-|TRBV9|TRBJ2-2
CASSARQGLDPGELFF
TGTGCCAGCAGCGCTAGACAGGGGTTGGATCCCGGGGAGCTGTTTTTT
>-|13|-|TRBV10-2|TRBJ1-2
CASSEVSDYGYTF
TGCGCCAGCAGTGAGGTGTCAGACTATGGCTACACCTTC